This TCR beta chain originates from a study of cytomegalovirus exposure and HLA in healthy donors. Study-wide background: The roughly 120 validation repertoires used the same platform as the approximately 620 first-cohort repertoires (as reported by a later analysis).

Notes on this clone: What it binds is unknown.

The study, taken as a whole, reports: A subsequent analysis found that TCR clusters from the first cohort also tended to co-occur in the 120 or so validation repertoires, with about 94% of cluster scores above 0. TCR beta chains numbering about 160 were designated cytomegalovirus-associated.

Sequenced by immunoSEQ multiplex PCR; TCRdb stores in-frame clones only, minus some. The sample includes roughly 260,000 clones, approximately 87% of them seen just once. CDR1 is MNHEY, CDR2 SVGAGI, per germline. With 6 bases clipped from V and 5 bases from J, the junction kept 7 bases outside the gene matches. The CDR3 consists of 13 residues. Sequencing was performed on PBMCs. This receptor was identified in a man between 18 and 35 years old in good health and CMV-seronegative. This chain joins TRBV6-5 and TRBJ2-7; 7 bases line up with TRBD1. The CDR3 protein is CASRRTGTHEQYF. Written as DNA, the CDR3 is TGTGCCAGCAGGAGGACAGGAACCCACGAGCAGTACTTC.